This entry lists 13 T cell receptor beta chains sequenced from one sample in a study of OX40 agonist ivuxolimab in advanced cancers. The data were produced by immunoSEQ multiplex PCR, yet TCRdb's version contains in-frame clones alone and is incomplete. The repertoire includes 57,000 or so clones, roughly 80% of them detected once, and 3.4% sits in the top ten. The source was CD4+ or CD8+ T cells sorted from blood, collected in a trial of the OX40 agonist ivuxolimab. The receptors derive from an adult with an advanced solid tumor such as melanoma, head and neck, liver or kidney cancer.

This sequence joins TRBV6-5 and TRBJ1-4; 9 nucleotides align to TRBD1. From germline, CDR1 is MNHEY and CDR2 SVGAGI. The J segment lost 7 bases and the V segment lost 6 bases, leaving 3 bases of the junction unmatched. The length of the CDR3 is 13 residues. CDR3 in amino acids: CASRGQGGEKLFF. The CDR3 DNA reads as TGTGCCAGCAGGGGACAGGGAGGTGAAAAACTGTTTTTT.

The V call is TRBV5-1, the J call TRBJ1-2; D gene unclear. Trimming cost V 4 bases and J 8 bases, with 15 bases left between them. Per the germline V gene, CDR1 is SGHRS and CDR2 is YFSETQ. The CDR3 is 13 amino acids. The CDR3 bases are TGCGCCAGCAGCACGGACTTTCTAGGAGGCTACACCTTC. Translated: CASSTDFLGGYTF.

Only a few counts were recorded for this clone. J is TRBJ2-1 and V is TRBV27; 7 bases match TRBD1. After removal of 5 bases from V and 5 bases from J, the junction contained 6 bases not matched to a gene. Germline CDR1 is MNHEY and CDR2 is SMNVEV (reference sequence). The CDR3 consists of 14 residues. Here the CDR3 reads CASSPRQGNNEQFF. For the CDR3, the DNA is TGTGCCAGCAGTCCCCGACAGGGAAACAATGAGCAGTTCTTC.

The chain is built from TRBV29-1 and TRBJ2-3; D not certain. V dropped 4 bases and J dropped 3 bases, with 5 bases sitting between them. The germline V gene has CDR1 SQVTM and CDR2 ANQGSEA. The CDR3 loop spans 11 amino acids. Here the CDR3 reads CSVVRTDTQYF. DNA for the CDR3: TGCAGCGTTGTTCGAACAGATACGCAGTATTTT.

The rearrangement joins TRBV7-2 to TRBJ1-2, with 7 nucleotides matching TRBD1. After removal of 6 bases from V and 4 bases from J, the junction contained 14 bases not matched to a gene. CDR1 SGHTA and CDR2 FQGNSA come from the germline V gene. The CDR3 extends over 16 amino acids. CDR3 in DNA: TGTGCCAGCAGTTCTCGGACAGGCGGTCAGATCTATGGCTACACCTTC. Translating it yields CASSSRTGGQIYGYTF.

The V gene is TRBV11-3, the J gene TRBJ2-2; D might be TRBD2 (6 bases). The V gene's germline CDR1 is SGHNT and CDR2 YENEEA. Trimming removed 1 base at V and 3 bases at J, with 6 bases between. There are 14 residues in the CDR3. Written as DNA, the CDR3 is TGTGCCAGCAGCTTAGCGGGGGACACCGGGGAGCTGTTTTTT. This encodes CASSLAGDTGELFF. Variable domain in full (rest from reference TRBV11-3 and TRBJ2-2): EAGVVQSPRYKIIEKKQPVAFWCNPISGHNTLYWYLQNLGQGPELLIRYENEEAVDDSQLPKDRFSAERLKGVDSTLKIQPAELGDSAVYLCASSLAGDTGELFFGEGSRLTVL.

This chain connects TRBV19 to TRBJ1-5; D gene uncertain. There are 19 residues in the CDR3. With 5 bases removed from V and 1 base from J, the gap between germline ends came to 24 bases. CDR1 and CDR2 from the germline V gene are LNHDA and SQIVND (reference sequence). In DNA form, the CDR3 reads TGTGCCAGTAGTGACCTCGGGCGGCCGGGTAGGATAAGCAATCAGCCCCAGCATTTT. Its translation: CASSDLGRPGRISNQPQHF.

J is TRBJ2-7 and V is TRBV28, with D perhaps TRBD1 or TRBD2 (5 bases each). The CDR3 contains 13 residues. V lost 4 bases, J lost 2 bases, and 9 bases lay in between. The germline CDR1 and CDR2 sequences are MDHEN and SYDVKM. In DNA, the CDR3 is TGTGCCAGCAGTTGGGACGGGGCCTACGAGCAGTACTTC. Translation gives CASSWDGAYEQYF. The full variable domain, its missing parts supplied by reference TRBV28 and TRBJ2-7, is DVKVTQSSRYLVKRTGEKVFLECVQDMDHENMFWYRQDPGLGLRLIYFSYDVKMKEKGDIPEGYSVSREKKERFSLILESASTNQTSMYLCASSWDGAYEQYFGPGTRLTVT.

This sequence joins TRBV5-1 and TRBJ2-5; 7 bases are shared with TRBD2. V shed 3 bases, J shed 2 bases, and the junction held 4 bases outside the gene matches. The CDR3 is 14 residues long. Germline V gene data show CDR1 as SGHRS and CDR2 as YFSETQ. CDR3 sequence (DNA): TGCGCCAGCAGCTGGGAGGGCCGACAAGAGACCCAGTACTTC. This sequence encodes CASSWEGRQETQYF. Using reference TRBV5-1 and TRBJ2-5 for the parts outside the CDR3, the full variable domain is KAGVTQTPRYLIKTRGQQVTLSCSPISGHRSVSWYQQTPGQGLQFLFEYFSETQRNKGNFPGRFSGRQFSNSRSEMNVSTLELGDSALYLCASSWEGRQETQYFGPGTRLLVL.

CDR3 sequence: CASGLGSTGGAAETQYF. The CDR3 nucleotides read TGTGCTAGTGGTTTGGGTTCGACGGGGGGGGCCGCGGAGACCCAGTACTTC. V is TRBV12-5 and J is TRBJ2-5; 8 bases agree with TRBD2. This CDR3 contains 17 residues. V trimming: 1 base; J trimming: 5 bases; junction bases outside the gene matches: 12. Per the germline V gene, CDR1 is LGHNT and CDR2 is FRNRAP.

J is TRBJ2-1 and V is TRBV5-1; D possibly uses TRBD1 or TRBD2 (6 bases each). The ends were cut back, 4 bases at V and 4 bases at J, with 15 bases in the middle. This CDR3 region has 15 residues. Germline values: CDR1 SGHRS, CDR2 YFSETQ. CDR3 sequence reads: CASSRGQEGYNEQFF. The CDR3 region has the DNA TGCGCCAGCAGCCGGGGGCAGGAAGGGTACAATGAGCAGTTCTTC.

The chain carries TRBV28 and TRBJ2-3; 13 bases match TRBD2. The length of the CDR3 is 19 residues. Per the germline V gene, CDR1 is MDHEN and CDR2 is SYDVKM. Trimming removed 7 bases from V and 2 bases from J; junction bases left unmatched: 15. Here the CDR3 DNA reads TGTGCCAGCACGGCCCCCCTCGGGACTAGCGGGGCTACCACAGATACGCAGTATTTT. It encodes CASTAPLGTSGATTDTQYF.

The gene calls are TRBV7-3 and TRBJ2-3; 8 bases map to TRBD2. The germline V gene encodes CDR1 SGHTA and CDR2 FQGTGA. The CDR3 covers 15 residues. V was pared by 6 bases and J by 7 bases, with 12 bases of the junction left unmatched. The CDR3 DNA is TGTGCCAGCAGGGAAACTAGCGGAGCTGCAAATACGCAGTATTTT. Residues: CASRETSGAANTQYF.